The clone carrying this TCR beta chain is medium-sized. Antigen specificity is unknown. TCRdb called the reads again in MiXCR, with one record for every CDR3 protein. This table has around 4,200 distinct CDR3 sequences, 20% to 25% appearing once. The sample belongs to a study of liver allograft versus peripheral blood T cells. About the study: Recipients' peripheral blood served as the comparator for T cell receptor repertoires in transplanted livers. Study-wide findings and caveats: It was reported that the T cell receptor repertoires found inside liver allografts differed from those that were detected in peripheral blood.

This clonotype originated in a human patient who had a liver transplant. Some of the T cells may derive from the graft donor.

CDR3 sequence (DNA): TGCAGTGCTCTCCCCCTCGGCAATCAGCCCCAGCATTTT. Translation: CSALPLGNQPQHF. This sequence joins TRBV20-1 and TRBJ1-5; D gene unclear. V was trimmed by 5 bases and J by 2 bases, leaving 10 bases between them. The V gene's germline CDR1 is DFQATT and CDR2 SNEGSKA (reference sequence). The CDR3 runs to 13 residues.